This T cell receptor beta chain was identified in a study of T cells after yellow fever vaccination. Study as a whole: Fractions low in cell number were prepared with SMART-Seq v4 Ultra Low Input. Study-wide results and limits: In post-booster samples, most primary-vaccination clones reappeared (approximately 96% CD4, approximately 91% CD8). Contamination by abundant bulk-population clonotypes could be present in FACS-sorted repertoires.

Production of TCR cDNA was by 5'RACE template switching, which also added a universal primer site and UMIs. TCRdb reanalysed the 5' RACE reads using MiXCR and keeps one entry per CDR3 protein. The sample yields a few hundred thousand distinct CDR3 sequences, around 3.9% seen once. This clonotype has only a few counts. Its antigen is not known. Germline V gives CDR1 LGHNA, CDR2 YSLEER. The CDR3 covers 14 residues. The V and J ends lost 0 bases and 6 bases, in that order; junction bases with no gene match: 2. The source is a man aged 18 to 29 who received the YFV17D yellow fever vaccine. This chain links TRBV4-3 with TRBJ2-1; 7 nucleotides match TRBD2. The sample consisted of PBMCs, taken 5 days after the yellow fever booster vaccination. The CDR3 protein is CASSQEPGGNEQFF. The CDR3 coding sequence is TGCGCCAGCAGCCAAGAGCCGGGAGGCAATGAGCAGTTCTTC.